What follows is one T cell receptor beta chain and its context. Its antigen is unidentified. This record belongs to a study of cytomegalovirus exposure and HLA in healthy donors. General study findings and limits: The study put roughly 160 TCR beta chains on its list as cytomegalovirus-associated.

The PCR used 60 Vbeta and 13 Jbeta primers. Measured with immunoSEQ multiplex PCR; TCRdb has only the in-frame clones, and not every one. This sample has some 180,000 clones; roughly 79% occur once, and the top ten carry around 1.9%. Input material: PBMCs. This receptor was obtained from a man aged 25 to 45 in good health and CMV-seronegative.

For the CDR3, the DNA is TGCAGCGTTGTGGGGACTAGCGGCTACAATGAGCAGTTCTTC. Protein product: CSVVGTSGYNEQFF. V usage is TRBV29-1 and J usage is TRBJ2-1; TRBD2 matches 11 bases. V shed 4 bases and J 3 bases; nucleotides not matched to a gene: 2. The CDR3 contains 14 residues. The germline CDR1 and CDR2 sequences are SQVTM and ANQGSEA.